This T cell receptor beta chain was identified in a study of CD8 T cells in ankylosing spondylitis. Study-wide points: Matched ankylosing spondylitis synovial fluid reportedly contained a significantly enriched population of disease-linked clones. For ankylosing spondylitis blood, a TCR beta motif of about 8 highly homologous variants appeared characteristic.

Library preparation for TCR beta used quantitative 5'-RACE with molecular barcodes. TCRdb reprocessed the 5' RACE reads with MiXCR, giving one entry per CDR3 protein. In the table there are some 300,000 distinct CDR3 sequences, under 25% of which are singletons. A word on this clonotype: Antigen unknown.

Sequencing was done on a sample of blood, either unsorted or a sorted T cell fraction (not recorded which). This TCR derives from a female donor with ankylosing spondylitis or in good health (not recorded which).

The CDR3 reads CASSSQGRYTEAFF. The CDR3 DNA sequence: TGTGCCAGCAGCTCCCAGGGGAGGTACACTGAAGCTTTCTTT. V is TRBV5-4 and J is TRBJ1-1, with D maybe TRBD1 (6 bases). Between the trimmed V and J ends, which lost 3 bases and 3 bases, there was a span of 12 bases. Per the germline V gene, CDR1 is SGHNT and CDR2 is YYREEE (reference sequence). The CDR3 has 14 amino acids.